What follows are 26 T cell receptor beta chains derived from one specimen sequenced in a study of T cells in Graves' hyperthyroidism and ophthalmopathy. RNA transcripts provided the source from which TCR beta CDR3 regions were amplified. With the HTBI primer set, the TCR CDR3 went through a first round of RT-PCR. TCRdb independently ran MiXCR on the multiplex PCR reads; one entry per CDR3 protein. The repertoire holds 700,000 to 950,000 distinct CDR3 sequences, with roughly a third as singletons. Sequencing was performed on blood. Source of these receptors: a woman between 40 and 55 years old with Graves' hyperthyroidism.

This clonotype was counted ten times or more. The DNA for the CDR3 is TGCAGTGCTAGAGACGTACGGGAGTCCGTATACGAGCAGTACTTC. The encoded protein is CSARDVRESVYEQYF. The V call is TRBV20-1, the J call TRBJ2-7; the D gene is possibly TRBD2 (6 bases). This CDR3 is built from 15 residues. Trimming took 0 bases from V and 4 from J, leaving 16 bases between them. Germline V gene data show CDR1 as DFQATT and CDR2 as SNEGSKA (reference sequence).

This clonotype was seen repeatedly, ten times or more. The chain couples TRBV12-3 or TRBV12-4 to TRBJ2-2; D is perhaps TRBD1 (5 bases). CDR3 length equals 14 residues. V lost 4 bases, J lost 6 bases, and 12 bases lay in between. The CDR3 is CASSWGSRAGELFF. DNA of the CDR3: TGTGCCAGCAGTTGGGGCTCTAGGGCCGGGGAGCTGTTTTTT.

V gene TRBV7-9 combines with J gene TRBJ2-7; D may be TRBD1 or TRBD2 (5 bases each). The germline V and J ends were trimmed by 5 bases and 0 bases, with 17 bases remaining between them. The CDR3 loop spans 16 amino acids. Germline CDR1 SEHNR, CDR2 FQNEAQ (reference sequence). DNA for the CDR3: TGTGCCAGCAGCCCTCATGGGGACCAATACTCCTACGAGCAGTACTTC. It encodes CASSPHGDQYSYEQYF.

This clonotype was seen many times. The chain recombines TRBV19 with TRBJ2-7; 10 nucleotides align to TRBD2. The CDR3 totals 16 residues. Germline V gene lookup returns CDR1 LNHDA and CDR2 SQIVND (reference sequence). V was pared by 1 base and J by 5 bases, with 8 bases of the junction left unmatched. The CDR3 nucleotides are TGTGCCAGTAGTATAGCGGAGAGCGGGAGGGGACACGAGCAGTACTTC. Translation: CASSIAESGRGHEQYF.

A note on this clonotype: It may be a read error: a sequence one base away is much more abundant. This rearrangement joins TRBV6-5 to TRBJ1-4, with TRBD1 identical over 8 bases. The CDR3 extends over 12 amino acids. Looked up from germline, CDR1 is MNHEY and CDR2 is SVGAGI. The CDR3 DNA reads TGTGCCATCAGTTACCCAAACAGGGGGGAGGTTTTT. Translating it yields CAISYPNRGEVF.

Many counts were recorded for this clonotype. The chain has TRBV6-6 and TRBJ2-7; D not resolved. The length of the CDR3 is 11 residues. V was cut by 6 bases and J by 6 bases, with 9 bases left in between. In germline, CDR1 is MNHNY, CDR2 SVGAGI (reference sequence). The CDR3 reads CASRGRSEQYF. The DNA of the CDR3 is TGTGCCAGCAGAGGAAGAAGCGAGCAGTACTTC.

This clonotype was observed a few times. J is TRBJ1-2 and V is TRBV7-9; maybe TRBD1 (6 bases). Trimming pared 0 bases from V and 8 bases from J, leaving 13 bases between. In germline, CDR1 is SEHNR, CDR2 FQNEAQ (reference sequence). The CDR3 runs 14 residues. The CDR3 DNA reads as TGTGCCAGCAGCTTAGCGGTACAGGGAAAAGGCTACACCTTC. Its translation is CASSLAVQGKGYTF. Variable domain in full (rest from reference TRBV7-9 and TRBJ1-2): DTGVSQNPRHKITKRGQNVTFRCDPISEHNRLYWYRQTLGQGPEFLTYFQNEAQLEKSRLLSDRFSAERPKGSFSTLEIQRTEQGDSAMYLCASSLAVQGKGYTFGSGTRLTVV.

Worth noting for this clonotype: This may come from a read error, since a much larger clone is one base off. The chain has TRBV7-9 and TRBJ2-6; 8 nucleotides match TRBD1. CDR1 SEHNR and CDR2 FQNEAQ come from the germline V gene (reference sequence). The CDR3 totals 15 residues. The CDR3 loop reads CASSRQGTGVNVLTF. In DNA, the CDR3 is TGTGCCAGCAGCCGACAGGGGACTGGGGTCAACGTCCTGACTTTC.

This clonotype was seen at least ten times. The chain has TRBV7-8 and TRBJ2-7; no clear D. Germline CDR1 is SGHVS and CDR2 is FQNEAQ. This CDR3 comprises 15 residues. V was trimmed by 1 base and J by 2 bases, leaving 12 bases between them. The CDR3 DNA follows: TGTGCCAGCAGCTTAGGATTCGTTGGGGCCTACGAGCAGTACTTC. This sequence encodes CASSLGFVGAYEQYF.

This clonotype has a count of ten or more. The chain couples TRBV10-3 to TRBJ1-6; D not resolved. The germline CDR1 and CDR2 sequences are ENHRY and SYGVKD. The CDR3 has 14 residues. Trimming stripped 2 bases from V and 7 bases from J, with 9 bases between. CDR3 nucleotides: TGTGCCATCAGTGAGGGGGAGAGAAATTCACCCCTCCACTTT. Translation gives CAISEGERNSPLHF.

This clonotype came up once. The V gene is TRBV7-8, the J gene TRBJ1-2; 9 bases map to TRBD1. Germline CDR1 SGHVS, CDR2 FQNEAQ. The CDR3 runs to 15 residues. After removal of 6 bases from V and 7 bases from J, the junction contained 12 bases not matched to a gene. The CDR3 DNA is TGTGCCAGCAGTCCCGTGGACAGGGGATACGGTGGCTACACCTTC. Amino acids: CASSPVDRGYGGYTF.

This clonotype has more than one count but fewer than ten. This chain connects TRBV7-7 to TRBJ2-5, with D perhaps TRBD2 (6 bases). Germline CDR1 is SSHAT and CDR2 is FNYEAQ (reference sequence). The length of the CDR3 is 15 residues. V lost 5 bases and J 5 bases, leaving 18 bases between the germline ends. CDR3 coding DNA: TGTGCCAGCAGCCCCAAGGGACTTCCGGAGGAGACCCAGTACTTC. Translated, it gives CASSPKGLPEETQYF. Drawing the rest from reference TRBV7-7 and TRBJ2-5, the complete variable domain is GAGVSQSPRYKVTKRGQDVTLRCDPISSHATLYWYQQALGQGPEFLTYFNYEAQPDKSGLPSDRFSAERPEGSISTLTIQRTEQRDSAMYRCASSPKGLPEETQYFGPGTRLLVL.

This clonotype has at least ten counts. This chain links TRBV6-6 with TRBJ1-5, with D possibly TRBD1 on 5 matching bases. Deletions cut 7 bases from V and 7 bases from J, with 17 bases between. This CDR3 is 14 amino acids long. Germline CDR1 and CDR2: MNHNY and SVGAGI (reference sequence). In nucleotides, the CDR3 is TGTGCCAGCACCCTAGACAGTCTCAAACAGCCCCAGCATTTT. This codes for CASTLDSLKQPQHF.

V is TRBV18 and J is TRBJ1-3; D is uncertain. Trimming removed 3 bases at V and 0 bases at J, with 6 bases between. The CDR3 has 14 amino acids. The germline gives CDR1 KGHSH, CDR2 LQKENI. DNA of the CDR3: TGTGCCAGCTCACCCGAGACCTCTGGAAACACCATATATTTT. This translates into CASSPETSGNTIYF.

The V and J genes are TRBV20-1 and TRBJ2-2; 13 bases align to TRBD2. This CDR3 region has 18 residues. CDR1 is DFQATT, CDR2 SNEGSKA, per germline (reference sequence). V was pared by 0 bases and J by 5 bases, with 9 bases of the junction left unmatched. The CDR3 nucleotides are TGCAGTGCTAGAGATAGGAGACTAGCGGGAGGTCAAACCGGGGAGCTGTTTTTT. Residues: CSARDRRLAGGQTGELFF.

This clonotype has just a few counts. The chain links TRBV25-1 to TRBJ1-1; D is possibly TRBD1 (5 bases). The V gene lost 2 bases and the J gene lost 1 base, with 11 bases spanning the gap. There are 15 residues in the CDR3. Germline values: CDR1 MGHDK, CDR2 SYGVNS. The CDR3 coding sequence is TGTGCCAGCAGTGAACCCACTACAGGGAACACTGAAGCTTTCTTT. Encoded protein: CASSEPTTGNTEAFF.

There are many counts of this clonotype. The chain couples TRBV7-9 to TRBJ1-6, with 11 bases identical to TRBD1. V dropped 5 bases and J dropped 3; count of bases not matched to a gene: 6. The length of the CDR3 is 17 residues. The germline gives CDR1 SEHNR, CDR2 FQNEAQ (reference sequence). CDR3 DNA: TGTGCCAGCAGCCTCCGGACAGGGGGCAACTATAATTCACCCCTCCACTTT. Translating gives CASSLRTGGNYNSPLHF. Full variable domain (missing parts from reference TRBV7-9 and TRBJ1-6): DTGVSQNPRHKITKRGQNVTFRCDPISEHNRLYWYRQTLGQGPEFLTYFQNEAQLEKSRLLSDRFSAERPKGSFSTLEIQRTEQGDSAMYLCASSLRTGGNYNSPLHFGNGTRLTVT.

Comment on this clonotype: One end of the junction does not line up with germline, which may come from a read error. The DNA for the CDR3 is TGTGCCAGCAGTGACTACAGCGTAACCTACGAGCAGTACTTC. Its translation: CASSDYSVTYEQYF. This chain connects TRBV10-3 to TRBJ2-7; D perhaps matches TRBD2 (5 bases). The germline gives CDR1 ENHRY, CDR2 SYGVKD. The CDR3 runs to 14 residues.

This clonotype has just a few counts. The chain joins TRBV4-3 to TRBJ2-5, with 11 bases that match TRBD2. Trimming removed 4 bases from V and 4 bases from J; junction bases left unmatched: 17. Germline CDR1 LGHNA, CDR2 YSLEER. The CDR3 loop spans 19 amino acids. CDR3 sequence reads: CASSPRRLAGGRSAETQYF. Here the CDR3 DNA reads TGCGCCAGCAGCCCGAGAAGATTAGCGGGAGGGAGGTCAGCAGAGACCCAGTACTTC.

The sample holds many counts of this clonotype. The rearrangement uses TRBV20-1 and TRBJ1-5, with TRBD1 matching 12 bases. Germline lookup yields CDR1 DFQATT and CDR2 SNEGSKA (reference sequence). V trimming: 6 bases; J trimming: 4 bases; junction bases outside the gene matches: 4. This CDR3 spans 14 amino acids. The CDR3 bases are TGCAGTGCGGCGGGACAGGGGGCGAATCAGCCCCAGCATTTT. It translates to CSAAGQGANQPQHF.

This chain uses TRBV19 with TRBJ2-7; TRBD1 might be the D (6 bases). The V gene's germline CDR1 is LNHDA and CDR2 SQIVND (reference sequence). Trimming took 8 bases from V and 1 from J, leaving 15 bases between them. This CDR3 has 14 residues. In DNA, the CDR3 is TGTGCCAGTGGTGCCACAGGGTCTTCCTACGAGCAGTACTTC. It yields the protein CASGATGSSYEQYF.

The J gene is TRBJ2-5, the V gene TRBV7-6; 7 positions match TRBD2. The J call may be mistaken, given a closer DNA end match to TRBJ2-1. Germline loops: CDR1 SGHVS, CDR2 FNYEAQ. CDR3 size: 16 residues. The CDR3 spells CASSLGGGYDRHEQFF. The CDR3, as DNA: TGTGCCAGCAGCTTAGGGGGGGGTTATGATCGTCATGAGCAGTTCTTC.

Ten or more counts support this clonotype. The CDR3 region is CASSPQGAETQYF. The DNA for the CDR3 is TGTGCCAGCAGTCCACAGGGTGCGGAGACCCAGTACTTC. The chain employs TRBV6-1 and TRBJ2-5, with D maybe TRBD1 (6 bases). Germline CDR1 and CDR2: MNHNS and SASEGT. Trimming removed 5 bases from V and 5 bases from J, with 12 bases in between. The CDR3 consists of 13 residues.

This clonotype came up a few times. The chain links TRBV6-1 to TRBJ1-2; 9 bases align to TRBD1. V gave up 5 bases and J gave up 4 bases; unmatched junction bases: 8. The CDR3 runs to 15 residues. Germline assignment: CDR1 MNHNS and CDR2 SASEGT. CDR3 DNA: TGTGCCAGCAGTCCAGAACAGGGGGCAGGCTATGGCTACACCTTC. It is translated as CASSPEQGAGYGYTF.

The chain combines TRBV27 with TRBJ2-7; tentatively, D is TRBD1 (6 bases). V was trimmed by 2 bases and J by 3 bases, leaving 17 bases between them. The CDR3 has 16 residues. Germline CDR1 reads MNHEY; CDR2 reads SMNVEV (reference sequence). The CDR3 coding sequence is TGTGCCAGCAGTTTACAGTGGGACACCGGCATCTACGAGCAGTACTTC. This gives the protein CASSLQWDTGIYEQYF.

The V and J genes are TRBV5-1 and TRBJ2-5; no firm D call. Between the trimmed V and J ends, which lost 7 bases and 2 bases, there was a span of 12 bases. Per germline, CDR1 SGHRS and CDR2 YFSETQ. CDR3 length: 13 residues. CDR3 coding DNA: TGCGCCAGCCGAGTGGGGTCTCAAGAGACCCAGTACTTC. It is translated as CASRVGSQETQYF.